Described below is a single T cell receptor beta chain sequence and its context. Antigen: not known. The data were obtained in a study of cytomegalovirus exposure and HLA in healthy donors. Study-level information: A later analysis reported the same platform for the 110 or so validation repertoires and the 650 to 750 first-cohort repertoires.

The study's findings and limits: According to reports, the classifier identified cytomegalovirus status with high specificity and sensitivity. There were 160 or so TCR beta chains listed as cytomegalovirus-associated.

The study drew the donors from its approximately 110-subject validation cohort, separate from the approximately 700-subject first cohort. TCRdb's copy holds only in-frame clones and misses some; the assay was immunoSEQ multiplex PCR. Here the sample spans 100,000 to 150,000 clones, roughly 89% being singletons. The V end was cut by 7 bases, the J end by 6 bases, with 6 bases between. Germline loops: CDR1 GTSNPN, CDR2 SVGIG (reference sequence). The CDR3 totals 9 residues. The sample taken for sequencing was PBMCs. The V call is TRBV30, the J call TRBJ1-2; D gene unclear. The sequence came from a woman aged 18-29 years in good health and CMV-seronegative. This chain's CDR3 is CASGDGYTF. The CDR3 coding sequence is TGTGCCTCCGGAGATGGCTACACCTTC.